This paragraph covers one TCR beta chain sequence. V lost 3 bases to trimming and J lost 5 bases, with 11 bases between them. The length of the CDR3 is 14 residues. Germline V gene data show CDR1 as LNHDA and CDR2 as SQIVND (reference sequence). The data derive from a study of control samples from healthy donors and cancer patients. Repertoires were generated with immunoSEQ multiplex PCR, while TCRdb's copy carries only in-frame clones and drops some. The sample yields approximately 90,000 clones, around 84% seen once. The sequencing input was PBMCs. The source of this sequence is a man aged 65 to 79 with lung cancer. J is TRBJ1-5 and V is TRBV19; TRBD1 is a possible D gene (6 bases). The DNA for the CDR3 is TGTGCCAGTAGTATGAACAGGGTGGATCAGCCCCAGCATTTT. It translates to CASSMNRVDQPQHF.